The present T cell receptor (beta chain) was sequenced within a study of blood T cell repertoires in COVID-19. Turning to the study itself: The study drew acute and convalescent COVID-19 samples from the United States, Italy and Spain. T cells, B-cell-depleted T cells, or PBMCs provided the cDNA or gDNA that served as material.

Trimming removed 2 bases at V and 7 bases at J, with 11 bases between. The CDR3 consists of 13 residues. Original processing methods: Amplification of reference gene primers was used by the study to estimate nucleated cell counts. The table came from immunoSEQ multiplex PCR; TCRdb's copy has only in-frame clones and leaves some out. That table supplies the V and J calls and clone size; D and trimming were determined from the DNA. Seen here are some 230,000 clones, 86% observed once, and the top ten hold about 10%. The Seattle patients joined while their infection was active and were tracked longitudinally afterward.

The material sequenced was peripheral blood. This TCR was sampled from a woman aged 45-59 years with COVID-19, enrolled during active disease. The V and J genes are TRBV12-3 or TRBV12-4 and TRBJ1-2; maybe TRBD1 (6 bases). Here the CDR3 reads CASSLKGGSGYTF. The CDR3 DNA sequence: TGTGCCAGCAGTTTAAAGGGGGGGAGTGGCTACACCTTC.